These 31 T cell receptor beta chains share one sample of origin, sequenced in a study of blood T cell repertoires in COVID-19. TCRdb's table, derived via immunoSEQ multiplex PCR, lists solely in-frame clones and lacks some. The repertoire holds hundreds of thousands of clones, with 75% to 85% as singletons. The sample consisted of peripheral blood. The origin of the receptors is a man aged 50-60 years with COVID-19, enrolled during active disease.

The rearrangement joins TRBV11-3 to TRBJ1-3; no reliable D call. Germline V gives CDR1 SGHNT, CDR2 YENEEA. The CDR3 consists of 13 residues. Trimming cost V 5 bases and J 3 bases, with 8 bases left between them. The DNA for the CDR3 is TGTGCCAGCAGCCACAGCTATGGAAACACCATATATTTT. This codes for CASSHSYGNTIYF.

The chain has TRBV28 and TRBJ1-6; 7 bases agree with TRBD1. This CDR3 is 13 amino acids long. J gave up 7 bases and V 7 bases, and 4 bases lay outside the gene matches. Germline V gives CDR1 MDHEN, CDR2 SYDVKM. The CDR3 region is CASIRQGNSPLHF. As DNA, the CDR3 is TGTGCCAGCATCAGACAGGGAAATTCACCCCTCCACTTT.

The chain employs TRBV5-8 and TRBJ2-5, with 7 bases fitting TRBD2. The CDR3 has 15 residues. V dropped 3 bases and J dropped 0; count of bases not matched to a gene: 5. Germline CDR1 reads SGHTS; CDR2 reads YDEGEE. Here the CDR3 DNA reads TGTGCCAGCAGCTCCGGGACTACGTACCAAGAGACCCAGTACTTC. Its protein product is CASSSGTTYQETQYF.

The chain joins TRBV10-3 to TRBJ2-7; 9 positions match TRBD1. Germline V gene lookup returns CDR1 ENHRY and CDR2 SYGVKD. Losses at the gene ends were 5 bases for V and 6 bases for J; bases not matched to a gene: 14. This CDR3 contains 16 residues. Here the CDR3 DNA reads TGTGCCATCAGTCCCATATCGGGACAGGGTAGGTCCGAGCAGTACTTC. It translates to CAISPISGQGRSEQYF.

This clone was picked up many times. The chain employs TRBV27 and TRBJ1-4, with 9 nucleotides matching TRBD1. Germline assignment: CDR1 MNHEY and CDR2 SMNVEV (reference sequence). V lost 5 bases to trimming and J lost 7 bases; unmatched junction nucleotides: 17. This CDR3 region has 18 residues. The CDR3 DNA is TGTGCCAGCAGTCCTCCGGGACAGGGAGATCAGTCGGGTGAAAAACTGTTTTTT. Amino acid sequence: CASSPPGQGDQSGEKLFF.

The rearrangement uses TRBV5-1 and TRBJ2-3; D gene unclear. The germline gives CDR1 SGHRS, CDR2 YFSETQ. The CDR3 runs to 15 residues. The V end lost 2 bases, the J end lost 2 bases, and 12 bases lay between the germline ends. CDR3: CASSLNGRFTDTQYF. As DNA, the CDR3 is TGCGCCAGCAGCTTAAATGGGCGATTCACAGATACGCAGTATTTT.

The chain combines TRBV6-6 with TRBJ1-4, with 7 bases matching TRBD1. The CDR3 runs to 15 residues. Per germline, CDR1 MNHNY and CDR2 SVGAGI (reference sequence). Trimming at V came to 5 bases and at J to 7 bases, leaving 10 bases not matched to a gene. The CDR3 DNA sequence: TGTGCCAGCAGTACCTCACAGGGGTTAGGTGAAAAACTGTTTTTT. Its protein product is CASSTSQGLGEKLFF.

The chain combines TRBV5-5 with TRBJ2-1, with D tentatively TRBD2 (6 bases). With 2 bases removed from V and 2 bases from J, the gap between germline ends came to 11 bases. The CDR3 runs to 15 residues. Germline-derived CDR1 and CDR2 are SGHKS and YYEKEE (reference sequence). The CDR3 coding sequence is TGTGCCAGCAGCTTCTTTAGCGGAACCTACAATGAGCAGTTCTTC. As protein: CASSFFSGTYNEQFF.

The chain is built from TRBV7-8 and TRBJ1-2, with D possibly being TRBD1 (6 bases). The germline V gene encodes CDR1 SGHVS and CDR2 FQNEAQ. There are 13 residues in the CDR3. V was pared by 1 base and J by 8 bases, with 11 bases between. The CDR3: CASSLDRVQGYTF. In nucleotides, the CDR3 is TGTGCCAGCAGCTTAGACAGGGTTCAAGGCTACACCTTC.

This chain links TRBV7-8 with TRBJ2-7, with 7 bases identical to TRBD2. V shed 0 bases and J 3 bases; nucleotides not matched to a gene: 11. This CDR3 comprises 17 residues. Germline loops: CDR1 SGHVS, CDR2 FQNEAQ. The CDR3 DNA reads TGTGCCAGCAGCTTAGCGTGGGAGGGTATAGGGAACTACGAGCAGTACTTC. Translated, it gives CASSLAWEGIGNYEQYF.

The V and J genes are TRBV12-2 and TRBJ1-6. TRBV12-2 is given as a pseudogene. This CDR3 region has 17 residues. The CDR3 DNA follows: TGTGCAAGTCGCTTGAGGGCGAGGCAGTTCTATAATTCACCCCTCCACTTT. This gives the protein CASRLRARQFYNSPLHF.

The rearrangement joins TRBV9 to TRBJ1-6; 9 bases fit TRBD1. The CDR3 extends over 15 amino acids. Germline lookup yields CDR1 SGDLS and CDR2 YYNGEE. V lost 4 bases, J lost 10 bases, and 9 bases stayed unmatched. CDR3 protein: CASSLEGTGRSPLHF. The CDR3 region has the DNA TGTGCCAGCAGCCTTGAGGGGACAGGGCGCTCACCCCTCCACTTT.

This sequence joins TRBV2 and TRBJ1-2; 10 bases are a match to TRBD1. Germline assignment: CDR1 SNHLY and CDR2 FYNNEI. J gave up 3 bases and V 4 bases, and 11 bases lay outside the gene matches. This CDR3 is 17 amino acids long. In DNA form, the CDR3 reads TGTGCCAGCAGTGGCAGACAGGGGGCTGCATTGGACTATGGCTACACCTTC. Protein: CASSGRQGAALDYGYTF.

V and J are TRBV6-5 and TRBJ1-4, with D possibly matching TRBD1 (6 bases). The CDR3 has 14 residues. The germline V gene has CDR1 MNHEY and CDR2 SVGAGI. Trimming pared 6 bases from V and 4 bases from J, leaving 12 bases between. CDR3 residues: CASRRTASNEKLFF. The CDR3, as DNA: TGTGCCAGCAGAAGGACAGCTAGTAATGAAAAACTGTTTTTT.

The CDR3 bases are TGTGCCAGCAGCTCTGGACAGGGGGCAGGAGAAAAACTGTTTTTT. This sequence encodes CASSSGQGAGEKLFF. The chain carries TRBV7-2 and TRBJ1-4, with 11 bases lining up with TRBD1. V was clipped by 4 bases and J by 8 bases; unmatched bases: 6. CDR3 length: 15 amino acids. Per germline, CDR1 SGHTA and CDR2 FQGNSA.

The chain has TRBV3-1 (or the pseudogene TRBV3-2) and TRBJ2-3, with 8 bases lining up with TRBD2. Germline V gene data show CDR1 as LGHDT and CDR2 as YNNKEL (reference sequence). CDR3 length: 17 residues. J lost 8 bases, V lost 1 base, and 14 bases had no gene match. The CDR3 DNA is TGTGCCAGCAGCCAAGTCGGGACTAGAAGCCCCCTCGGTACGCAGTATTTT. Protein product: CASSQVGTRSPLGTQYF.

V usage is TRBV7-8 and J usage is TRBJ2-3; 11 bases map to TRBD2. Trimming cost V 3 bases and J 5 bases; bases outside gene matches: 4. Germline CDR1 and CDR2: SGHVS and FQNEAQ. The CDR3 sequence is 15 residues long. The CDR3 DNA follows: TGTGCCAGCAGCTTTAGCGGGGGGGTGAAAGATACGCAGTATTTT. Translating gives CASSFSGGVKDTQYF.

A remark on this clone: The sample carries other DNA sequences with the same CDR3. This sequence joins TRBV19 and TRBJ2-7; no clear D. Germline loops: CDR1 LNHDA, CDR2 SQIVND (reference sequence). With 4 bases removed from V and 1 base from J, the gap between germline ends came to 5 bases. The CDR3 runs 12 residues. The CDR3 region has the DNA TGTGCCAGTAGTACGGGTTCCTACGAGCAGTACTTC. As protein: CASSTGSYEQYF. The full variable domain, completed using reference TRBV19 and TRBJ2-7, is DGGITQSPKYLFRKEGQNVTLSCEQNLNHDAMYWYRQDPGQGLRLIYYSQIVNDFQKGDIAEGYSVSREKKESFPLTVTSAQKNPTAFYLCASSTGSYEQYFGPGTRLTVT.

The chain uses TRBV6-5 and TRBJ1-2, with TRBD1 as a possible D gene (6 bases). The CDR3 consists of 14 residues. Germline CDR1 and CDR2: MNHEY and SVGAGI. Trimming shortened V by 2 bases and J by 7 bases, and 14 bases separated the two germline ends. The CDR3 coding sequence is TGTGCCAGCAGTTACGATACAGGGTCTAGTGGCTACACCTTC. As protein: CASSYDTGSSGYTF.

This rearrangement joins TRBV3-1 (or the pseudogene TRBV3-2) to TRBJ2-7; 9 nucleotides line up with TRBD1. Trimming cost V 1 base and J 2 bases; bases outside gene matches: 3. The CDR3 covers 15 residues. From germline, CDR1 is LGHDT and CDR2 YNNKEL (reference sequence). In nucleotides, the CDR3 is TGTGCCAGCAGCCAAGCCGGGACAGGGCCCTACGAGCAGTACTTC. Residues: CASSQAGTGPYEQYF.

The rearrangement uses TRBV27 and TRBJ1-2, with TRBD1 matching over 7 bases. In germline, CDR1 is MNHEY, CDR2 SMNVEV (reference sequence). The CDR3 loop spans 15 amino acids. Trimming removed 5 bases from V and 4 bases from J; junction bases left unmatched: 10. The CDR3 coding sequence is TGTGCCAGCAGTCTTAAACCCGGGACAGCCTATGGCTACACCTTC. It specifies CASSLKPGTAYGYTF.

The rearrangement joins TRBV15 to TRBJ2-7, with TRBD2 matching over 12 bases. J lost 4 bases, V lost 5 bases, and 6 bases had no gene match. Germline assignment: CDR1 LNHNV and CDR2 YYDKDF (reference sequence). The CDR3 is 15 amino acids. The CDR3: CATSPRTSGAYEQYF. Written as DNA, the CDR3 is TGTGCCACCAGCCCTCGGACTAGCGGGGCGTACGAGCAGTACTTC.

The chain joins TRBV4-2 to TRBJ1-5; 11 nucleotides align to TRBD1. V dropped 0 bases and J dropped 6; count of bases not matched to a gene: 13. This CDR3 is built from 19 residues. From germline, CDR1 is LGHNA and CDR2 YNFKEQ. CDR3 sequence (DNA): TGTGCCAGCAGCCAAGATCGGATGGGACAGGGGGTGGATAGTCAGCCCCAGCATTTT. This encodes CASSQDRMGQGVDSQPQHF.

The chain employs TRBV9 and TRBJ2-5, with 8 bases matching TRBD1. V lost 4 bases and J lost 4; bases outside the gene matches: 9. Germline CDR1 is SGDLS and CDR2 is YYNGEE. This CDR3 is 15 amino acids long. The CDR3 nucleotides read TGTGCCAGCAGCACCGGACAGGGAGGAGGAGAGACCCAGTACTTC. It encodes CASSTGQGGGETQYF.

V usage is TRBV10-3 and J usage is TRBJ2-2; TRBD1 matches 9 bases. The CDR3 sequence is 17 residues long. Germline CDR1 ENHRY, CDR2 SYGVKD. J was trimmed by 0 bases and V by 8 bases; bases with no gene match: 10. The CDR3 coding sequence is TGTGCCATCCACGGACAGGGGCTTAAAGCGAACACCGGGGAGCTGTTTTTT. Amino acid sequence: CAIHGQGLKANTGELFF.

The CDR3, as DNA: TGTGCCAGCAGCATCGCGGGGGGGGTAGATACGCAGTATTTT. Its translation: CASSIAGGVDTQYF. V usage is TRBV11-2 and J usage is TRBJ2-3, with TRBD2 matching 9 bases. The ends lost 5 bases at V and 5 bases at J; junction bases unmatched: 5. Germline CDR1 is SGHAT and CDR2 is FQNNGV. This CDR3 comprises 14 residues.

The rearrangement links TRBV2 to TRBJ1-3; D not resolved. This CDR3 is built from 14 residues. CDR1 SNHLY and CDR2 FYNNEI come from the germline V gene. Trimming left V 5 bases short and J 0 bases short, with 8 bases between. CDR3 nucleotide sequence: TGTGCCAGCAGTCTAGAACACTCTGGAAACACCATATATTTT. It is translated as CASSLEHSGNTIYF.

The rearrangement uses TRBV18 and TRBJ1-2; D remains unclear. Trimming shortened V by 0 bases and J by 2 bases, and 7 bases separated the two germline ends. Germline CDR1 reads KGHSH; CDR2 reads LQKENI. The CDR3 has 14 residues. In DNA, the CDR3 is TGTGCCAGCTCACCACCGTCAGGAAACTATGGCTACACCTTC. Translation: CASSPPSGNYGYTF.

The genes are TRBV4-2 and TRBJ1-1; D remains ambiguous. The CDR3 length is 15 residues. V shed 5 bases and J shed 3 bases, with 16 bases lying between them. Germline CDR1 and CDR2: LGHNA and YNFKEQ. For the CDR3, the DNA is TGTGCCAGCAGCTCCCTTTCGGAGTGGGACACTGAAGCTTTCTTT. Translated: CASSSLSEWDTEAFF.

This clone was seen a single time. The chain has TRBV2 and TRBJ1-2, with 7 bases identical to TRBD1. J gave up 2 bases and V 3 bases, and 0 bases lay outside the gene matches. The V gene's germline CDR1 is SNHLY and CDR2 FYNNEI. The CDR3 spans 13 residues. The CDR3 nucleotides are TGTGCCAGCAGTGACAGGGGGAACTATGGCTACACCTTC. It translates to CASSDRGNYGYTF.

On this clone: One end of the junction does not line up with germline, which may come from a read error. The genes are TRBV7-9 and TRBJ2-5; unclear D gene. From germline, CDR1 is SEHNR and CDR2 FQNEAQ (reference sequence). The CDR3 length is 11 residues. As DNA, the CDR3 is TGTGCCAGCAGGAATGGAGAGGCCCAGTACTTC. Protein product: CASRNGEAQYF.